Listed below are T cell receptor beta chains from one sample, sequenced in a study. TCRdb re-called the multiplex PCR reads with MiXCR, one entry per CDR3 protein. This repertoire shows roughly 600 distinct CDR3 sequences, about 5.1% found once; its top ten account for 25% to 35%. The source material was tumor-infiltrating Tregs sorted from the breast tumor. All receptors derive from a female donor with breast cancer. Each CDR3 is given with its conserved first and last residue. The order of the fields is clone size, CDR3 length, V gene, J gene, D gene, CDR3 DNA, CDR3 protein. The D gene is left open where the match is weak. The size of a clone is reported for some rows only, either as once, few or many, or as a class for expanded clones.

clone size: hyperexpanded
CDR3 length: 14
V gene: TRBV12-3/TRBV12-4
J gene: TRBJ1-2
D gene: .
CDR3 DNA: TGTGCCAGCAGTTTAAGGCAGGGGTTGGACAGCTACACCTTC
CDR3 protein: CASSLRQGLDSYTF

clone size: .
CDR3 length: 13
V gene: TRBV12-3/TRBV12-4
J gene: TRBJ1-2
D gene: .
CDR3 DNA: TGTGCCAGCAGCTCCGACAGAAGGAATAACTACACCTTC
CDR3 protein: CASSSDRRNNYTF

clone size: large
CDR3 length: 13
V gene: TRBV12-3/TRBV12-4
J gene: TRBJ1-2
D gene: .
CDR3 DNA: TGTGCCAGCAGCCGAAGACAGGCCTATGGCTACACCTTC
CDR3 protein: CASSRRQAYGYTF

clone size: many
CDR3 length: 13
V gene: TRBV12-3/TRBV12-4
J gene: TRBJ1-2
D gene: .
CDR3 DNA: TGTGCCAGAAGTTCCAGCTTTGGGGATAGCTACACCTTC
CDR3 protein: CARSSSFGDSYTF

clone size: medium-sized
CDR3 length: 15
V gene: TRBV12-3/TRBV12-4
J gene: TRBJ1-2
D gene: TRBD1
CDR3 DNA: TGTGCCAGCAGTTCCCTAGGACAGGGGCTGGATGGCTACACCTTC
CDR3 protein: CASSSLGQGLDGYTF

clone size: large
CDR3 length: 13
V gene: TRBV12-3/TRBV12-4
J gene: TRBJ1-2
D gene: .
CDR3 DNA: TGTGCCAGCACCCCTGGACTGTACTATGGCTACACCTTC
CDR3 protein: CASTPGLYYGYTF

clone size: .
CDR3 length: 12
V gene: TRBV12-3/TRBV12-4
J gene: TRBJ1-2
D gene: .
CDR3 DNA: TGTGCCAGCAGTTTCACAGGGCTAGGCTACACCTTC
CDR3 protein: CASSFTGLGYTF

clone size: medium-sized
CDR3 length: 14
V gene: TRBV12-3/TRBV12-4
J gene: TRBJ1-2
D gene: TRBD1
CDR3 DNA: TGTGCCAGCACCCAGGGACAGGCGGTCTATGGCTACACCTTC
CDR3 protein: CASTQGQAVYGYTF

clone size: medium-sized
CDR3 length: 17
V gene: TRBV12-3/TRBV12-4
J gene: TRBJ1-2
D gene: .
CDR3 DNA: TGTGCCAGCAGCCACGCGTCTGACAGCTCCTCTAACTATGGCTACACCTTC
CDR3 protein: CASSHASDSSSNYGYTF

clone size: medium-sized
CDR3 length: 14
V gene: TRBV12-3/TRBV12-4
J gene: TRBJ1-2
D gene: .
CDR3 DNA: TGTGCCAGCAGCTGGGTTAATGAGGACTATGGCTACACCTTC
CDR3 protein: CASSWVNEDYGYTF

clone size: medium-sized
CDR3 length: 12
V gene: TRBV12-3/TRBV12-4
J gene: TRBJ1-2
D gene: .
CDR3 DNA: TGTGCCAGCAGCTCACAGGAATATGGCTACACCTTC
CDR3 protein: CASSSQEYGYTF

clone size: medium-sized
CDR3 length: 14
V gene: TRBV12-3/TRBV12-4
J gene: TRBJ1-2
D gene: .
CDR3 DNA: TGTGCCAGCAGTTCCGGGACTCAGGTGGATGGCTACACCTTC
CDR3 protein: CASSSGTQVDGYTF

clone size: few
CDR3 length: 20
V gene: TRBV12-3/TRBV12-4
J gene: TRBJ1-2
D gene: .
CDR3 DNA: TGTGCCAGCAGTTTATCGCTGGGTAGGGGAACAGGGAAGGTGAACTATGGCTACACCTTC
CDR3 protein: CASSLSLGRGTGKVNYGYTF

clone size: medium-sized
CDR3 length: 15
V gene: TRBV12-3/TRBV12-4
J gene: TRBJ1-2
D gene: .
CDR3 DNA: TGTGCCAGCAGTTTCCGCAGGGGATGGGGCTATGGCTACACCTTC
CDR3 protein: CASSFRRGWGYGYTF

clone size: medium-sized
CDR3 length: 11
V gene: TRBV12-3/TRBV12-4
J gene: TRBJ1-2
D gene: .
CDR3 DNA: TGTGCCAGCAGTCCCCTTAATGGCTACACCTTC
CDR3 protein: CASSPLNGYTF

clone size: medium-sized
CDR3 length: 11
V gene: TRBV12-3/TRBV12-4
J gene: TRBJ1-2
D gene: .
CDR3 DNA: TGTGCCAGCAGTAGGACGTATGGCTACACCTTC
CDR3 protein: CASSRTYGYTF

clone size: large
CDR3 length: 13
V gene: TRBV12-3/TRBV12-4
J gene: TRBJ1-2
D gene: .
CDR3 DNA: TGTGCCAGCACCAGGAACGGTGACTATGGCTACACCTTC
CDR3 protein: CASTRNGDYGYTF

clone size: large
CDR3 length: 17
V gene: TRBV12-3/TRBV12-4
J gene: TRBJ1-2
D gene: TRBD1
CDR3 DNA: TGTGCCAGCGCCACCGGGACAGGGTTCCAAGCTAACTATGGCTACACCTTC
CDR3 protein: CASATGTGFQANYGYTF

clone size: medium-sized
CDR3 length: 14
V gene: TRBV12-3/TRBV12-4
J gene: TRBJ1-2
D gene: .
CDR3 DNA: TGTGCCAGCAGCCACCTCCGGGACACCTATGGCTACACCTTC
CDR3 protein: CASSHLRDTYGYTF

clone size: many
CDR3 length: 14
V gene: TRBV12-3/TRBV12-4
J gene: TRBJ1-2
D gene: TRBD1
CDR3 DNA: TGTGCCAGCAGTTTAGATGGACAGGTCGGTGGCTACACCTTC
CDR3 protein: CASSLDGQVGGYTF

clone size: medium-sized
CDR3 length: 18
V gene: TRBV12-3/TRBV12-4
J gene: TRBJ1-2
D gene: .
CDR3 DNA: TGTGCCAGCAGTTTAAACCGGTGGGGCTCTGGGACTAACTATGGCTACACCTTC
CDR3 protein: CASSLNRWGSGTNYGYTF

clone size: medium-sized
CDR3 length: 14
V gene: TRBV12-3/TRBV12-4
J gene: TRBJ1-2
D gene: .
CDR3 DNA: TGTGCCAGCAGTTTGATTGCCTCGGGCTATGGCTACACCTTC
CDR3 protein: CASSLIASGYGYTF

clone size: medium-sized
CDR3 length: 13
V gene: TRBV12-3/TRBV12-4
J gene: TRBJ1-2
D gene: .
CDR3 DNA: TGTGCCAGCAGGTTGACAGCGTCCTATGGCTACACCTTC
CDR3 protein: CASRLTASYGYTF

clone size: medium-sized
CDR3 length: 14
V gene: TRBV12-3/TRBV12-4
J gene: TRBJ1-2
D gene: TRBD1
CDR3 DNA: TGTGCCAGCAGAAGAAACACAGGGGTGGATGGCTACACCTTC
CDR3 protein: CASRRNTGVDGYTF

clone size: medium-sized
CDR3 length: 15
V gene: TRBV12-3/TRBV12-4
J gene: TRBJ1-2
D gene: TRBD1
CDR3 DNA: TGTGCCAGCAGGAGGCCGGGACAGGGAGGGTATGGCTACACCTTC
CDR3 protein: CASRRPGQGGYGYTF

clone size: large
CDR3 length: 14
V gene: TRBV12-3/TRBV12-4
J gene: TRBJ1-2
D gene: .
CDR3 DNA: TGTGCCAGTTTCCAGCTCGGACTGAACTATGGCTACACCTTC
CDR3 protein: CASFQLGLNYGYTF

clone size: medium-sized
CDR3 length: 14
V gene: TRBV12-3/TRBV12-4
J gene: TRBJ1-2
D gene: TRBD1
CDR3 DNA: TGTGCCAGCAGTTCGGGACAGGGAGGGGATGGCTACACCTTC
CDR3 protein: CASSSGQGGDGYTF

clone size: medium-sized
CDR3 length: 13
V gene: TRBV12-3/TRBV12-4
J gene: TRBJ1-2
D gene: .
CDR3 DNA: TGTGCCAGCACAATCTCAGGGATATATGGCTACACCTTC
CDR3 protein: CASTISGIYGYTF